Below, 31 T cell receptor beta chains from the same sample are listed, as sequenced in a study of OX40 agonist ivuxolimab in advanced cancers. Sequencing was performed with immunoSEQ multiplex PCR; in TCRdb, only in-frame clones are kept and a portion is missing. The table shows tens of thousands of clones, with approximately 79% occurring only once. This material consisted of CD4+ or CD8+ T cells sorted from blood, taken in a trial of the OX40 agonist ivuxolimab. These receptors originate from an adult with an advanced solid tumor such as melanoma, head and neck, liver or kidney cancer.

The gene calls are TRBV5-6 and TRBJ1-6, with 7 bases lining up with TRBD1. J lost 3 bases, V lost 4 bases, and 7 bases had no gene match. The CDR3 length is 16 residues. Germline V gene data show CDR1 as SGHDT and CDR2 as YYEEEE. The CDR3 here is CASSPGTAFYNSPLHF. The CDR3 DNA is TGTGCCAGCAGCCCCGGGACAGCGTTCTATAATTCACCCCTCCACTTT.

The rearrangement links TRBV27 to TRBJ2-2; a weak D match, TRBD2 (6 bases). The V gene lost 0 bases and the J gene lost 6 bases, with 17 bases spanning the gap. This CDR3 comprises 17 residues. CDR1 is MNHEY, CDR2 SMNVEV, per germline (reference sequence). Here the CDR3 reads CASSLSTIGGSPGELFF. The CDR3 region has the DNA TGTGCCAGCAGTTTATCTACAATAGGAGGGAGCCCCGGGGAGCTGTTTTTT.

The chain links TRBV18 to TRBJ1-4; 9 bases map to TRBD1. With 4 bases clipped from V and 5 bases from J, the junction kept 2 bases outside the gene matches. Germline V gene lookup returns CDR1 KGHSH and CDR2 LQKENI. The CDR3 sequence is 14 residues long. CDR3 in DNA: TGTGCCAGCTCACGACAGGGGGGAAATGAAAAACTGTTTTTT. Translating gives CASSRQGGNEKLFF.

The chain links TRBV28 to TRBJ1-1; D unclear. This CDR3 is built from 14 residues. The V end lost 5 bases, the J end lost 0 bases, and 10 bases lay between the germline ends. The germline V gene has CDR1 MDHEN and CDR2 SYDVKM. CDR3 in amino acids: CASSGIDLNTEAFF. The CDR3 DNA sequence: TGTGCCAGCAGTGGAATAGACCTGAACACTGAAGCTTTCTTT.

The chain links TRBV15 to TRBJ2-5, with TRBD2 matching over 9 bases. Looked up from germline, CDR1 is LNHNV and CDR2 is YYDKDF (reference sequence). V shed 8 bases, J shed 5 bases, and the junction held 15 bases outside the gene matches. CDR3 length: 16 amino acids. The CDR3 region is CATQSPVAGALETQYF. The DNA of the CDR3 is TGTGCCACCCAATCCCCCGTAGCGGGAGCTTTGGAGACCCAGTACTTC.

J is TRBJ1-1 and V is TRBV30; 10 bases are a match to TRBD1. V trimming: 4 bases; J trimming: 5 bases; junction bases outside the gene matches: 7. This CDR3 is built from 14 residues. The V gene's germline CDR1 is GTSNPN and CDR2 SVGIG (reference sequence). The CDR3 nucleotides are TGTGCCTGGACGGGACAGGGGATGTGGACTGAAGCTTTCTTT. This translates into CAWTGQGMWTEAFF.

V is TRBV7-8 and J is TRBJ1-5; D ambiguous. The CDR3 runs to 15 residues. The V gene lost 4 bases and the J gene lost 3 bases, with 13 bases spanning the gap. Germline V CDR1 and CDR2: SGHVS, FQNEAQ. For the CDR3, the DNA is TGTGCCAGCAGCTCGCAAAGGGCCGACAATCAGCCCCAGCATTTT. It translates to CASSSQRADNQPQHF. The variable domain in full, with the rest retrieved from reference TRBV7-8 and TRBJ1-5, is GAGVSQSPRYKVAKRGQDVALRCDPISGHVSLFWYQQALGQGPEFLTYFQNEAQLDKSGLPSDRFFAERPEGSVSTLKIQRTQQEDSAVYLCASSSQRADNQPQHFGDGTRLSIL.

The V and J genes are TRBV10-2 and TRBJ2-5, with no clear D. The germline CDR1 and CDR2 sequences are WSHSY and SAAADI. Trimming cost V 5 bases and J 2 bases, with 6 bases left between them. The CDR3 is made up of 12 amino acids. CDR3 sequence: CASSFLQETQYF. DNA of the CDR3: TGCGCCAGCAGTTTCTTGCAAGAGACCCAGTACTTC.

The rearrangement uses TRBV6-8 and TRBJ2-5; the match to TRBD1 covers 10 bases. The germline V gene encodes CDR1 MNHGY and CDR2 SAAAGT. J gave up 2 bases and V 5 bases, and 5 bases lay outside the gene matches. The CDR3 runs 15 residues. CDR3 protein: CASSRRDRGQETQYF. CDR3 sequence (DNA): TGTGCCAGCAGTCGACGGGACAGGGGTCAAGAGACCCAGTACTTC.

This chain links TRBV30 with TRBJ2-7, with D possibly being TRBD1 or TRBD2 (5 bases each). The germline gives CDR1 GTSNPN, CDR2 SVGIG (reference sequence). This CDR3 is 11 amino acids long. V dropped 4 bases and J dropped 5 bases, with 9 bases sitting between them. The CDR3: CAWTGSHEQYF. The CDR3 nucleotides read TGTGCCTGGACAGGGAGCCACGAGCAGTACTTC.

The DNA for the CDR3 is TGTGCCAGCAGCCAAGATCCGGGGCAGGGGGCATCCTACAATGAGCAGTTCTTC. Amino acids: CASSQDPGQGASYNEQFF. This chain connects TRBV14 to TRBJ2-1, with TRBD1 identical over 8 bases. The CDR3 length is 18 residues. CDR1 and CDR2 from the germline V gene are SGHDN and FVKESK. V trimming: 0 bases; J trimming: 1 base; junction bases outside the gene matches: 8. The full variable domain, with the rest looked up from reference TRBV14 and TRBJ2-1, is EAGVTQFPSHSVIEKGQTVTLRCDPISGHDNLYWYRRVMGKEIKFLLHFVKESKQDESGMPNNRFLAERTGGTYSTLKVQPAELEDSGVYFCASSQDPGQGASYNEQFFGPGTRLTVL.

This clone was observed a few times. This sequence joins TRBV7-9 and TRBJ2-2; 14 bases agree with TRBD2. Per germline, CDR1 SEHNR and CDR2 FQNEAQ (reference sequence). There are 19 residues in the CDR3. Trimming cost V 3 bases and J 1 base; bases outside gene matches: 7. CDR3 region: CASSFLGLAGALNTGELFF. The CDR3 bases are TGTGCCAGCAGCTTTTTGGGACTAGCGGGGGCCTTGAACACCGGGGAGCTGTTTTTT.

The chain joins TRBV19 to TRBJ1-3, with 8 bases aligning to TRBD1. The J segment lost 4 bases and the V segment lost 4 bases, leaving 6 bases of the junction unmatched. Per the germline V gene, CDR1 is LNHDA and CDR2 is SQIVND (reference sequence). The CDR3 spans 15 residues. The CDR3 region is CASSKGQGGGNTIYF. The CDR3 DNA sequence: TGTGCCAGTAGTAAAGGACAGGGCGGAGGAAACACCATATATTTT.

The CDR3: CAWKVLAGGPNEQFF. The CDR3 DNA is TGTGCCTGGAAGGTGCTAGCGGGGGGGCCCAATGAGCAGTTCTTC. The rearrangement uses TRBV30 and TRBJ2-1, with 12 bases identical to TRBD2. With 4 bases clipped from V and 6 bases from J, the junction kept 7 bases outside the gene matches. CDR1 and CDR2 (germline): GTSNPN, SVGIG (reference sequence). CDR3 length: 15 residues.

The chain carries TRBV18 and TRBJ1-2; tentatively, D is TRBD1 (6 bases). This CDR3 has 16 amino acids. V was clipped by 0 bases and J by 7 bases, with 18 bases between them. The germline V gene has CDR1 KGHSH and CDR2 LQKENI. CDR3 protein: CASSPPSDRPIGGYTF. For the CDR3, the DNA is TGTGCCAGCTCACCACCGTCCGACAGGCCAATTGGTGGCTACACCTTC.

This chain links TRBV5-5 with TRBJ2-3; tentatively, D is TRBD1 or TRBD2 (5 bases each). The CDR3 is 15 amino acids. V was cut by 1 base and J by 7 bases, with 16 bases left in between. The germline V gene encodes CDR1 SGHKS and CDR2 YYEKEE (reference sequence). The CDR3 reads CASSLSGLSVNTQYF. The CDR3 DNA reads as TGTGCCAGCAGCTTGTCGGGGCTTAGCGTTAATACGCAGTATTTT.

CDR3 sequence: CASRDNGQVGQPQHF. The CDR3, as DNA: TGTGCCAGCAGAGACAACGGGCAGGTGGGCCAGCCCCAGCATTTT. The V gene is TRBV2, the J gene TRBJ1-5; D is undetermined. V lost 6 bases to trimming and J lost 7 bases, with 19 bases between them. The CDR3 is made up of 15 amino acids. CDR1 SNHLY and CDR2 FYNNEI come from the germline V gene.

This chain uses TRBV5-1 with TRBJ1-2; D ambiguous. With 0 bases removed from V and 1 base from J, the gap between germline ends came to 7 bases. This CDR3 region has 14 residues. Germline lookup yields CDR1 SGHRS and CDR2 YFSETQ. In DNA form, the CDR3 reads TGCGCCAGCAGCTTGGGAGGGAATAACTATGGCTACACCTTC. This codes for CASSLGGNNYGYTF.

The chain couples TRBV6-1 to TRBJ1-2; unclear D gene. The CDR3 covers 12 residues. V was cut by 6 bases and J by 3 bases, with 8 bases left in between. Germline V gene lookup returns CDR1 MNHNS and CDR2 SASEGT. The CDR3, as DNA: TGTGCCAGCAGGGAGTTCGACTATGGCTACACCTTC. Amino acids: CASREFDYGYTF.

This clone appeared a single time. This chain joins TRBV30 and TRBJ1-2; 8 bases match TRBD1. Looked up from germline, CDR1 is GTSNPN and CDR2 is SVGIG (reference sequence). The ends lost 4 bases at V and 2 bases at J; junction bases unmatched: 9. There are 15 residues in the CDR3. The CDR3 region is CAWTLRDRLNYGYTF. CDR3 bases: TGTGCCTGGACCCTTAGGGACAGGCTGAACTATGGCTACACCTTC.

The rearrangement uses TRBV6-1 and TRBJ1-1, with D possibly being TRBD1 (6 bases). From germline, CDR1 is MNHNS and CDR2 SASEGT. The CDR3 length is 13 residues. The V end was cut by 8 bases, the J end by 1 base, with 11 bases between. The CDR3 loop is CASSGAANTEAFF. The CDR3 nucleotides read TGTGCCAGCTCGGGGGCAGCGAACACTGAAGCTTTCTTT.

This clone occurred a few times. The V call is TRBV30, the J call TRBJ1-1; D remains ambiguous. The CDR3 is 12 amino acids. Germline CDR1 and CDR2: GTSNPN and SVGIG (reference sequence). Trimming removed 4 bases at V and 1 base at J, with 7 bases between. CDR3 nucleotide sequence: TGTGCCTGGAATGGAGGGAACACTGAAGCTTTCTTT. Its protein is CAWNGGNTEAFF.

The chain has TRBV2 and TRBJ1-5; 10 bases line up with TRBD1. Losses at the gene ends were 6 bases for V and 6 bases for J; bases not matched to a gene: 8. This CDR3 has 15 amino acids. CDR1 is SNHLY, CDR2 FYNNEI, per germline. The CDR3 region is CASSGDRGRTQPQHF. The CDR3 DNA sequence: TGTGCCAGCAGCGGCGACAGGGGGCGAACTCAGCCCCAGCATTTT.

The DNA for the CDR3 is TGTGCCAGCAGTTCCGGACTAGCGGGAGCGGGAGAGACCCAGTACTTC. As protein: CASSSGLAGAGETQYF. The genes are TRBV6-5 and TRBJ2-5, with 13 bases that match TRBD2. Germline V gives CDR1 MNHEY, CDR2 SVGAGI. The CDR3 is 16 residues long. The V and J ends lost 4 bases and 4 bases, in that order; junction bases with no gene match: 6.

J is TRBJ1-1 and V is TRBV30; no clear D. The V end lost 0 bases, the J end lost 11 bases, and 16 bases lay between the germline ends. The CDR3 loop spans 13 amino acids. CDR1 and CDR2 from the germline V gene are GTSNPN and SVGIG (reference sequence). The CDR3 is CAWSVSGLWDAFF. CDR3 DNA: TGTGCCTGGAGTGTATCGGGGTTATGGGATGCTTTCTTT. Full variable domain (missing parts from reference TRBV30 and TRBJ1-1): SQTIHQWPATLVQPVGSPLSLECTVEGTSNPNLYWYRQAAGRGLQLLFYSVGIGQISSEVPQNLSASRPQDRQFILSSKKLLLSDSGFYLCAWSVSGLWDAFFGQGTRLTVV.

The sample holds one count of this clone. The chain joins TRBV10-3 to TRBJ1-2; TRBD1 agrees at 7 bases. Germline V CDR1 and CDR2: ENHRY, SYGVKD. V trimming: 10 bases; J trimming: 0 bases; junction bases outside the gene matches: 2. The CDR3 covers 12 residues. The CDR3 bases are TGTGCCAGCGGGACAGCTAACTATGGCTACACCTTC. Translated, it gives CASGTANYGYTF.

The CDR3: CASSLGFSANEQFF. CDR3 nucleotide sequence: TGTGCCAGCAGCTTAGGTTTCAGCGCCAATGAGCAGTTCTTC. The chain joins TRBV11-3 to TRBJ2-1; unclear D gene. The CDR3 is 14 residues long. CDR1 and CDR2 (germline): SGHNT, YENEEA. The V gene lost 1 base and the J gene lost 6 bases, with 10 bases spanning the gap. Complete variable domain (other parts from reference TRBV11-3 and TRBJ2-1): EAGVVQSPRYKIIEKKQPVAFWCNPISGHNTLYWYLQNLGQGPELLIRYENEEAVDDSQLPKDRFSAERLKGVDSTLKIQPAELGDSAVYLCASSLGFSANEQFFGPGTRLTVL.

This rearrangement joins TRBV9 to TRBJ1-6; the match to TRBD1 covers 9 bases. Germline V lookup: CDR1 SGDLS, CDR2 YYNGEE. V lost 3 bases to trimming and J lost 7 bases; unmatched junction nucleotides: 5. This CDR3 is 15 amino acids long. CDR3 region: CASSARQGGNSPLHF. In nucleotides, the CDR3 is TGTGCCAGCAGCGCCCGACAGGGGGGAAATTCACCCCTCCACTTT. The whole variable domain, filled in from reference TRBV9 and TRBJ1-6, reads DSGVTQTPKHLITATGQRVTLRCSPRSGDLSVYWYQQSLDQGLQFLIQYYNGEERAKGNILERFSAQQFPDLHSELNLSSLELGDSALYFCASSARQGGNSPLHFGNGTRLTVT.

J is TRBJ2-7 and V is TRBV7-2; no clear D gene. The germline V and J ends were trimmed by 0 bases and 0 bases, with 6 bases remaining between them. The CDR3 is made up of 14 amino acids. Germline V gene sequence: CDR1 SGHTA, CDR2 FQGNSA. CDR3 loop: CASSLAGHSYEQYF. DNA of the CDR3: TGTGCCAGCAGCTTAGCGGGCCACTCCTACGAGCAGTACTTC.

CDR3: CASSLADRDTEAFF. CDR3 coding DNA: TGTGCCAGCAGCTTGGCAGACAGGGACACTGAAGCTTTCTTT. The genes are TRBV5-6 and TRBJ1-1; 7 bases are a match to TRBD1. Germline V lookup: CDR1 SGHDT, CDR2 YYEEEE. CDR3 length equals 14 residues. Trimming at V came to 0 bases and at J to 3 bases, leaving 2 bases not matched to a gene.

This clone has more than one count but fewer than ten. The genes are TRBV10-1 and TRBJ2-7, with 7 bases fitting TRBD1. V shed 11 bases, J shed 2 bases, and the junction held 12 bases outside the gene matches. Germline-derived CDR1 and CDR2 are WNHNN and SYGVQD (reference sequence). This CDR3 comprises 14 residues. This CDR3 reads CASVRDSGPYEQYF. The CDR3 nucleotides are TGCGCCTCTGTTAGGGACAGCGGACCCTACGAGCAGTACTTC.